These 19 T cell receptor beta chains share one sample of origin, sequenced in a study of sequential checkpoint blockade in melanoma. The table came from immunoSEQ multiplex PCR; TCRdb's copy has only in-frame clones and leaves some out. The sample has about 4,000 clones, 20% to 25% seen once. Treatment specified: randomized to nivolumab then ipilimumab (arm A) or the reverse (arm B). Sequenced material: tumor tissue (inferred from file names), taken from a patient given nivolumab and ipilimumab in sequence. The receptors stem from a human donor with melanoma.

This clone appeared a few times. The chain uses TRBV6-8 and TRBJ2-1, with TRBD1 as a possible D gene (6 bases). V lost 0 bases and J 10 bases, leaving 10 bases between the germline ends. There are 13 residues in the CDR3. CDR1 MNHGY and CDR2 SAAAGT come from the germline V gene. The CDR3 spells CASSYSRGSEQFF. Here the CDR3 DNA reads TGTGCCAGCAGTTACTCGAGGGGGAGCGAGCAGTTCTTC.

The gene calls are TRBV14 and TRBJ2-5; 12 bases map to TRBD2. CDR1 and CDR2 from the germline V gene are SGHDN and FVKESK. V lost 0 bases, J lost 5 bases, and 7 bases stayed unmatched. The CDR3 covers 17 residues. CDR3 region: CASSQELLAGGPETQYF. CDR3 bases: TGTGCCAGCAGCCAAGAACTGCTAGCGGGGGGGCCGGAGACCCAGTACTTC.

This clone was recorded many times. The CDR3 sequence: CASSSDLSTDTQYF. The CDR3 DNA reads as TGTGCCAGCAGCTCGGACTTGAGCACAGATACGCAGTATTTT. This chain joins TRBV11-3 and TRBJ2-3; tentative D call: TRBD2 (5 bases). Trimming removed 4 bases at V and 0 bases at J, with 8 bases between. Germline V gene data show CDR1 as SGHNT and CDR2 as YENEEA. The CDR3 totals 14 residues.

This clone has more than one count but fewer than ten. This chain links TRBV6-8 with TRBJ2-3; TRBD2 matches 16 bases. V lost 5 bases to trimming and J lost 6 bases; unmatched junction nucleotides: 2. The CDR3 has 15 residues. The germline V gene encodes CDR1 MNHGY and CDR2 SAAAGT. This CDR3 reads CASSGTSGGADTQYF. The CDR3 nucleotides read TGTGCCAGCAGTGGGACTAGCGGGGGGGCCGATACGCAGTATTTT.

This clone was counted many times. The rearrangement uses TRBV11-3 and TRBJ2-2, with 7 bases matching TRBD1. The CDR3 contains 15 residues. Trimming took 2 bases from V and 7 from J; bases not matched to a gene: 7. Germline CDR1 reads SGHNT; CDR2 reads YENEEA. The CDR3 nucleotides are TGTGCCAGCAGCTTAATGAGGGGGCTGAGCGGGGAGCTGTTTTTT. This encodes CASSLMRGLSGELFF.

The chain is built from TRBV29-1 and TRBJ2-5, with D perhaps matching TRBD2 (6 bases). This CDR3 has 12 amino acids. The V end lost 3 bases, the J end lost 5 bases, and 10 bases lay between the germline ends. Germline CDR1 reads SQVTM; CDR2 reads ANQGSEA. CDR3 sequence: CSVDAGRETQYF. CDR3 sequence (DNA): TGCAGCGTTGATGCAGGGAGGGAGACCCAGTACTTC.

CDR3 sequence (DNA): TGTGCCAGTATACGGAACACTGAAGCTTTCTTT. Amino acids: CASIRNTEAFF. The chain recombines TRBV19 with TRBJ1-1; D is ambiguous. Trimming took 7 bases from V and 1 from J, leaving 4 bases between them. The CDR3 has 11 residues. Per the germline V gene, CDR1 is LNHDA and CDR2 is SQIVND (reference sequence).

This chain uses TRBV15 with TRBJ1-3, with 8 bases matching TRBD1. CDR3 length equals 18 residues. V lost 1 base, J lost 0 bases, and 8 bases stayed unmatched. Germline CDR1 and CDR2: LNHNV and YYDKDF (reference sequence). CDR3: CATSRVLNRGISGNTIYF. The DNA of the CDR3 is TGTGCCACCAGCAGAGTATTAAACAGGGGGATCTCTGGAAACACCATATATTTT.

This clone was seen only a few times. The genes are TRBV6-8 and TRBJ1-1, with TRBD1 identical over 9 bases. V gave up 8 bases and J gave up 1 base; unmatched junction bases: 2. CDR3 length equals 13 residues. Germline V gene data show CDR1 as MNHGY and CDR2 as SAAAGT. This chain's CDR3 is CASADRGNTEAFF. The DNA of the CDR3 is TGTGCCAGCGCGGACAGGGGGAACACTGAAGCTTTCTTT.

This clone has only a few counts. The rearrangement links TRBV6-8 to TRBJ1-1, with D perhaps matching TRBD1 (5 bases). The CDR3 length is 15 residues. The germline gives CDR1 MNHGY, CDR2 SAAAGT. V was trimmed by 5 bases and J by 4 bases, leaving 17 bases between them. DNA of the CDR3: TGTGCCAGCAGTCGGACGGGGGAAGCCTTCACTGAAGCTTTCTTT. Amino acids: CASSRTGEAFTEAFF.

The chain is built from TRBV5-1 and TRBJ1-4; D might be TRBD1 (5 bases). Per the germline V gene, CDR1 is SGHRS and CDR2 is YFSETQ. Trimming shortened V by 4 bases and J by 4 bases, and 14 bases separated the two germline ends. There are 15 residues in the CDR3. The CDR3 is CASSPNTGNNEKLFF. The CDR3 DNA follows: TGCGCCAGCAGCCCAAATACAGGAAATAATGAAAAACTGTTTTTT. Using reference TRBV5-1 and TRBJ1-4 for the parts outside the CDR3, the full variable domain is KAGVTQTPRYLIKTRGQQVTLSCSPISGHRSVSWYQQTPGQGLQFLFEYFSETQRNKGNFPGRFSGRQFSNSRSEMNVSTLELGDSALYLCASSPNTGNNEKLFFGSGTQLSVL.

The chain has TRBV28 and TRBJ2-1, with D possibly TRBD1 on 7 matching bases. V was shortened by 6 bases and J by 7 bases, with 19 bases between the two germline ends. The CDR3 totals 15 residues. Germline lookup yields CDR1 MDHEN and CDR2 SYDVKM. This CDR3 reads CASSYPGGGLNEQFF. The CDR3 coding sequence is TGTGCCAGCAGCTATCCCGGAGGGGGCCTGAATGAGCAGTTCTTC. The full variable domain, with the rest looked up from reference TRBV28 and TRBJ2-1, is DVKVTQSSRYLVKRTGEKVFLECVQDMDHENMFWYRQDPGLGLRLIYFSYDVKMKEKGDIPEGYSVSREKKERFSLILESASTNQTSMYLCASSYPGGGLNEQFFGPGTRLTVL.

The rearrangement joins TRBV5-1 to TRBJ2-7; 8 nucleotides match TRBD1. CDR3 length equals 15 residues. Germline CDR1 reads SGHRS; CDR2 reads YFSETQ. V shed 0 bases and J 1 base; nucleotides not matched to a gene: 3. The CDR3 is CASSLGGTGSYEQYF. The CDR3 nucleotides are TGCGCCAGCAGCTTGGGAGGGACAGGATCCTACGAGCAGTACTTC.

The J gene is TRBJ1-1, the V gene TRBV5-1; D unresolved. From germline, CDR1 is SGHRS and CDR2 YFSETQ. V was shortened by 3 bases and J by 0 bases, with 12 bases between the two germline ends. The CDR3 length is 15 residues. The CDR3 region is CASSSNAGMNTEAFF. The CDR3 DNA sequence: TGCGCCAGCAGCTCCAATGCAGGCATGAACACTGAAGCTTTCTTT. Full variable domain (missing parts from reference TRBV5-1 and TRBJ1-1): KAGVTQTPRYLIKTRGQQVTLSCSPISGHRSVSWYQQTPGQGLQFLFEYFSETQRNKGNFPGRFSGRQFSNSRSEMNVSTLELGDSALYLCASSSNAGMNTEAFFGQGTRLTVV.

The chain is built from TRBV6-8 and TRBJ1-2, with D possibly matching TRBD1 (5 bases). With 0 bases removed from V and 6 bases from J, the gap between germline ends came to 14 bases. The CDR3 runs 15 residues. CDR1 is MNHGY and CDR2 is SAAAGT in the germline V gene. The CDR3 DNA reads as TGTGCCAGCAGTTACTCCCCGGGGGGAGATGATGGCTACACCTTC. Translation gives CASSYSPGGDDGYTF.

This clone was recorded once. This rearrangement joins TRBV5-1 to TRBJ2-7; 14 bases are a match to TRBD2. The CDR3 runs 15 residues. V lost 7 bases, J lost 0 bases, and 3 bases stayed unmatched. Germline lookup yields CDR1 SGHRS and CDR2 YFSETQ. CDR3 nucleotides: TGCGCCAGCGGAGGACTAGCGGGGGGCTCCTACGAGCAGTACTTC. Its protein is CASGGLAGGSYEQYF.

This clone rates as medium-sized. Other DNA sequences within the sample encode an identical CDR3. The chain recombines TRBV9 with TRBJ2-5; D is undetermined. Germline lookup yields CDR1 SGDLS and CDR2 YYNGEE. V was cut by 0 bases and J by 3 bases, with 9 bases left in between. This CDR3 is 14 amino acids long. The CDR3 coding sequence is TGTGCCAGCAGCGTAGGACTGGGTAAAGAGACCCAGTACTTC. Translating it yields CASSVGLGKETQYF. Drawing the rest from reference TRBV9 and TRBJ2-5, the complete variable domain is DSGVTQTPKHLITATGQRVTLRCSPRSGDLSVYWYQQSLDQGLQFLIQYYNGEERAKGNILERFSAQQFPDLHSELNLSSLELGDSALYFCASSVGLGKETQYFGPGTRLLVL.

This clone was detected many times. The chain has TRBV11-3 and TRBJ2-5; TRBD2 aligns across 14 bases. J lost 1 base, V lost 5 bases, and 12 bases had no gene match. This CDR3 has 19 residues. The germline V gene has CDR1 SGHNT and CDR2 YENEEA. CDR3 bases: TGTGCCAGCAGCCGATACGGGACTAGCGGGGGCCCTTCCCAAGAGACCCAGTACTTC. Translation: CASSRYGTSGGPSQETQYF. Based on the CDR3 plus reference TRBV11-3 and TRBJ2-5, the full variable domain is EAGVVQSPRYKIIEKKQPVAFWCNPISGHNTLYWYLQNLGQGPELLIRYENEEAVDDSQLPKDRFSAERLKGVDSTLKIQPAELGDSAVYLCASSRYGTSGGPSQETQYFGPGTRLLVL.

The genes are TRBV5-1 and TRBJ2-7, with a tentative D call TRBD2 (5 bases). The V and J ends lost 0 bases and 2 bases respectively, with 12 bases between them. CDR3 length equals 15 residues. Germline V gene sequence: CDR1 SGHRS, CDR2 YFSETQ. CDR3 region: CASSLALGKTYEQYF. CDR3 bases: TGCGCCAGCAGCTTGGCACTCGGGAAGACCTACGAGCAGTACTTC.